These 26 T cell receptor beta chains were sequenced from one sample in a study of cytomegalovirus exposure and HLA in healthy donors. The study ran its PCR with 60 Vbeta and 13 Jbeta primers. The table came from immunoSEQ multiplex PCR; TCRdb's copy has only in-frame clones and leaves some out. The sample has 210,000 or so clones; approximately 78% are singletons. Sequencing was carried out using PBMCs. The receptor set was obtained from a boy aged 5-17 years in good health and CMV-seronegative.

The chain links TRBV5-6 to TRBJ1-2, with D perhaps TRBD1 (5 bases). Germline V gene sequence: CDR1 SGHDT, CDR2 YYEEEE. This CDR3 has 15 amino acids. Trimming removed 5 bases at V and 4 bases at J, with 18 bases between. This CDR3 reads CASRKRDYIFYGYTF. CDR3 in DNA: TGTGCCAGCAGAAAACGGGACTATATCTTCTATGGCTACACCTTC.

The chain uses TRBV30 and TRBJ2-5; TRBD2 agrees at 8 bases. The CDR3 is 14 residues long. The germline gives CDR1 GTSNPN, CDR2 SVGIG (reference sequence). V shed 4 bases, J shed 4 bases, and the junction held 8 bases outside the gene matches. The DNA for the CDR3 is TGTGCCTGGAACGAGCGGGGGAGAGGAGAGACCCAGTACTTC. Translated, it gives CAWNERGRGETQYF.

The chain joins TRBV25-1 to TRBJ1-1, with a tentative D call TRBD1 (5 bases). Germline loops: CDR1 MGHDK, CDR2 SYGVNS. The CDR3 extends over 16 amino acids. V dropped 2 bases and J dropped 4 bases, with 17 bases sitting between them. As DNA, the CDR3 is TGTGCCAGCAGTGAACCTGACCCCTGGGGCGGCACTGAAGCTTTCTTT. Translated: CASSEPDPWGGTEAFF. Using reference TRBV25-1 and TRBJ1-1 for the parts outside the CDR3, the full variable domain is EADIYQTPRYLVIGTGKKITLECSQTMGHDKMYWYQQDPGMELHLIHYSYGVNSTEKGDLSSESTVSRIRTEHFPLTLESARPSHTSQYLCASSEPDPWGGTEAFFGQGTRLTVV.

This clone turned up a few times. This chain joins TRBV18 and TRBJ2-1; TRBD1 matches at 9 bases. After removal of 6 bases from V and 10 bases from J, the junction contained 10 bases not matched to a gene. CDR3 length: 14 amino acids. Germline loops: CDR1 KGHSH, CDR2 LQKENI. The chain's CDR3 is CASSRDRVGEEQFF. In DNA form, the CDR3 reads TGTGCCAGCTCCCGGGACAGGGTTGGAGAGGAGCAGTTCTTC.

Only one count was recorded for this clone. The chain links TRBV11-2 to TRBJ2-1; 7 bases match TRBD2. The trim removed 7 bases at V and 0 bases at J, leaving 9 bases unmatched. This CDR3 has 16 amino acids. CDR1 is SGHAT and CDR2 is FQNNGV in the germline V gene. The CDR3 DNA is TGTGCCAGCATGCTCCTAGCGGCTACCTCCTACAATGAGCAGTTCTTC. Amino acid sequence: CASMLLAATSYNEQFF.

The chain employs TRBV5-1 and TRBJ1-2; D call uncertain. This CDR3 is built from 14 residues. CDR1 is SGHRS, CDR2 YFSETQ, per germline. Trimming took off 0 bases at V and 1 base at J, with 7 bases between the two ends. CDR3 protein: CASSLAPFNYGYTF. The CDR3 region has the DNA TGCGCCAGCAGCTTGGCCCCCTTTAACTATGGCTACACCTTC. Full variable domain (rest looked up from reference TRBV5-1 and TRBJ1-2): KAGVTQTPRYLIKTRGQQVTLSCSPISGHRSVSWYQQTPGQGLQFLFEYFSETQRNKGNFPGRFSGRQFSNSRSEMNVSTLELGDSALYLCASSLAPFNYGYTFGSGTRLTVV.

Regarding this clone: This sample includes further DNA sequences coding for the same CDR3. The CDR3 protein is CASSPQTSGPPYEQYF. CDR3 DNA: TGTGCCAGCAGCCCCCAGACTAGCGGGCCTCCTTACGAGCAGTACTTC. The V call is TRBV9, the J call TRBJ2-7, with TRBD2 matching 10 bases. With V trimmed by 4 bases and J by 4 bases, 11 bases remained unmatched. CDR1 SGDLS and CDR2 YYNGEE come from the germline V gene. The CDR3 extends over 16 amino acids. Supplemented by reference TRBV9 and TRBJ2-7, the full variable domain reads DSGVTQTPKHLITATGQRVTLRCSPRSGDLSVYWYQQSLDQGLQFLIQYYNGEERAKGNILERFSAQQFPDLHSELNLSSLELGDSALYFCASSPQTSGPPYEQYFGPGTRLTVT.

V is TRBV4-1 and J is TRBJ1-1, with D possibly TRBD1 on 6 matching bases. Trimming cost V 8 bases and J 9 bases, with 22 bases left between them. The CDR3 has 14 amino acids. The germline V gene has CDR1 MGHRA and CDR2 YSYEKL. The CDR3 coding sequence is TGCGCCAGCTCCCTCCGGGGGGGCCCCCGTAAAGCTTTCTTT. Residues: CASSLRGGPRKAFF.

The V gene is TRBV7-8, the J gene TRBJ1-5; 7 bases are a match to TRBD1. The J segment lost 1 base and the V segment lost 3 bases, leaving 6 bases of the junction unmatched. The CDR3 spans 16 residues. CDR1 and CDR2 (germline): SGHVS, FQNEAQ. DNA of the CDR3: TGTGCCAGCAGCTTTAGGTCCAGGGGGAGCAATCAGCCCCAGCATTTT. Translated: CASSFRSRGSNQPQHF.

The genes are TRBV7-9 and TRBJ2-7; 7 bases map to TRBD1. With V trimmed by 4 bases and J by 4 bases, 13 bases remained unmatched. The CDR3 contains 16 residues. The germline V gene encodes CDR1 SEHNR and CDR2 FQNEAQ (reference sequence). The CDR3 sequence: CASSSERDSVQYEQYF. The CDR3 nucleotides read TGTGCCAGCAGCTCTGAACGGGACAGCGTCCAGTACGAGCAGTACTTC.

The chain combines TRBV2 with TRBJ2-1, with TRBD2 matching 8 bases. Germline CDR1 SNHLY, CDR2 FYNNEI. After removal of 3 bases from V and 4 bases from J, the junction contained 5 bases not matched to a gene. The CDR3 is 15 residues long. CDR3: CASSDAGGLYNEQFF. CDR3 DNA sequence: TGTGCCAGCAGTGATGCGGGGGGCTTATACAATGAGCAGTTCTTC.

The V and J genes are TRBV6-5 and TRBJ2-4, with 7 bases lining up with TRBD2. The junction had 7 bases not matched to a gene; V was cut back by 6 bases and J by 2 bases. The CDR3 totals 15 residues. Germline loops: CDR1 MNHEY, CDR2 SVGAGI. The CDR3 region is CASSSSSGTKNIQYF. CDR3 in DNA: TGTGCCAGCAGCTCCTCTAGCGGAACCAAAAACATTCAGTACTTC.

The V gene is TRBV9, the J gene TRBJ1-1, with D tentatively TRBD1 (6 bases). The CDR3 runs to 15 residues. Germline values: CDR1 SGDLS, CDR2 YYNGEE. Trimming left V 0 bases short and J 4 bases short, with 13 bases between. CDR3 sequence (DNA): TGTGCCAGCAGCGTAGGGGGGCTTTTGGGCACTGAAGCTTTCTTT. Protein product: CASSVGGLLGTEAFF.

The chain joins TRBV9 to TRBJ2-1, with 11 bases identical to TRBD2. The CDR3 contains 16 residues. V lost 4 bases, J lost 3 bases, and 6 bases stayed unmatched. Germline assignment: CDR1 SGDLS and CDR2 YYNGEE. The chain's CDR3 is CASSPGLAGFYNEQFF. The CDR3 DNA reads TGTGCCAGCAGCCCCGGACTAGCGGGTTTCTACAATGAGCAGTTCTTC.

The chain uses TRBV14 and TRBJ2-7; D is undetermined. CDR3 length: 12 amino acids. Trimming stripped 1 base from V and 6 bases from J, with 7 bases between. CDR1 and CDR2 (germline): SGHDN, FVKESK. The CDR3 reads CASSQVPSEQYF. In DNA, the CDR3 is TGTGCCAGCAGCCAAGTCCCCAGCGAGCAGTACTTC. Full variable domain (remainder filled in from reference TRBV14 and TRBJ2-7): EAGVTQFPSHSVIEKGQTVTLRCDPISGHDNLYWYRRVMGKEIKFLLHFVKESKQDESGMPNNRFLAERTGGTYSTLKVQPAELEDSGVYFCASSQVPSEQYFGPGTRLTVT.

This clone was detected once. The CDR3 coding sequence is TGTGCCTGGAGTTCGACTAGCTTTGTCGTGAAAGAGCAGTACTTC. Translation: CAWSSTSFVVKEQYF. The chain is built from TRBV30 and TRBJ2-7, with 7 bases fitting TRBD2. This CDR3 contains 15 residues. V shed 2 bases and J 7 bases; nucleotides not matched to a gene: 14. Per germline, CDR1 GTSNPN and CDR2 SVGIG (reference sequence).

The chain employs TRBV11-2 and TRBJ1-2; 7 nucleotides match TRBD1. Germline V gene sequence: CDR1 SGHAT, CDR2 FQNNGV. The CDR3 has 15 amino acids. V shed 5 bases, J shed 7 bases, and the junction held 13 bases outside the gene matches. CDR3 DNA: TGTGCCAGCAGCCTCTTTTTTCGGGACAGTACTGGCTACACCTTC. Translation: CASSLFFRDSTGYTF.

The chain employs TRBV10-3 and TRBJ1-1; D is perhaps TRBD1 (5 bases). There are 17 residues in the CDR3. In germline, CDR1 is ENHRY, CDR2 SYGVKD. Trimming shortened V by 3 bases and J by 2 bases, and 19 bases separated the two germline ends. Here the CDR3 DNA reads TGTGCCATCAGTGATTTAAGGGGCACCCAACCTAACACTGAAGCTTTCTTT. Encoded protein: CAISDLRGTQPNTEAFF.

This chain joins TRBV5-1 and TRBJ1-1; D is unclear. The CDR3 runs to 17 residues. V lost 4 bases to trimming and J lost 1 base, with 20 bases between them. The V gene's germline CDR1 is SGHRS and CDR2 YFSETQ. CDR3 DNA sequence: TGCGCCAGCAGCCTCACCCCGATACAGACAAAGAACACTGAAGCTTTCTTT. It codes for CASSLTPIQTKNTEAFF.

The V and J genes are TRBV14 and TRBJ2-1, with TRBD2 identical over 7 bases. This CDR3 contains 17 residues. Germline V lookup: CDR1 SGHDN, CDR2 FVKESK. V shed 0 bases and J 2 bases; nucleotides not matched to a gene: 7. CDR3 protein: CASSQEEAGWAYNEQFF. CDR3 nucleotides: TGTGCCAGCAGCCAAGAGGAAGCGGGGTGGGCCTACAATGAGCAGTTCTTC.

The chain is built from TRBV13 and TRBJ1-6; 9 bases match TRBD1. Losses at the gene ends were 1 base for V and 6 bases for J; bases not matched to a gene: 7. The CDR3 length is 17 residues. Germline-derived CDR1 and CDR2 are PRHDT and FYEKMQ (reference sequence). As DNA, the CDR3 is TGTGCCAGCAGCTTAGAGGGACAGGGAACATCTAATTCACCCCTCCACTTT. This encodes CASSLEGQGTSNSPLHF. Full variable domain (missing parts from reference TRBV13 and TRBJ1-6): AAGVIQSPRHLIKEKRETATLKCYPIPRHDTVYWYQQGPGQDPQFLISFYEKMQSDKGSIPDRFSAQQFSDYHSELNMSSLELGDSALYFCASSLEGQGTSNSPLHFGNGTRLTVT.

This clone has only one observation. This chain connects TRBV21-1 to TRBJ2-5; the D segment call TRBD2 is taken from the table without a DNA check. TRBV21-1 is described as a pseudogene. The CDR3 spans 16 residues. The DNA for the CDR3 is TGTGCCAGCAGCCAAACGCGACTAGCGGGAGAAGAGACCCAGTACTTC. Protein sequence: CASSQTRLAGEETQYF.

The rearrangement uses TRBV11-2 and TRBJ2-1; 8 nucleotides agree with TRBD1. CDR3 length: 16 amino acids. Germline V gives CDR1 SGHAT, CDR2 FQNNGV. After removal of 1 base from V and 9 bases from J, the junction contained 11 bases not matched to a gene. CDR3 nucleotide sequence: TGTGCCAGCAGCTTAGTCGGCGGGACAGGCCGCGGTGAGCAGTTCTTC. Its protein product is CASSLVGGTGRGEQFF. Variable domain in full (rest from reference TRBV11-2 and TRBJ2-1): EAGVAQSPRYKIIEKRQSVAFWCNPISGHATLYWYQQILGQGPKLLIQFQNNGVVDDSQLPKDRFSAERLKGVDSTLKIQPAKLEDSAVYLCASSLVGGTGRGEQFFGPGTRLTVL.

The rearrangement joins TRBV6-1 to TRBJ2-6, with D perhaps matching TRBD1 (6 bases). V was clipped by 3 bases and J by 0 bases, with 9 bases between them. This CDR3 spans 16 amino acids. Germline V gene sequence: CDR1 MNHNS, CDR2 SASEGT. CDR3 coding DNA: TGTGCCAGCAGTGAGGACAGACCCTCTGGGGCCAACGTCCTGACTTTC. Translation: CASSEDRPSGANVLTF.

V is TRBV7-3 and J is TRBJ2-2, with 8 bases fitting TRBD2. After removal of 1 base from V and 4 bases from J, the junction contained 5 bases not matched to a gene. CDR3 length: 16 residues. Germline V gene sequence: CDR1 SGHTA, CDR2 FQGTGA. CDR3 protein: CASSLNRRGVTGELFF. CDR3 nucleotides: TGTGCCAGCAGCTTAAATCGGCGGGGGGTCACCGGGGAGCTGTTTTTT.

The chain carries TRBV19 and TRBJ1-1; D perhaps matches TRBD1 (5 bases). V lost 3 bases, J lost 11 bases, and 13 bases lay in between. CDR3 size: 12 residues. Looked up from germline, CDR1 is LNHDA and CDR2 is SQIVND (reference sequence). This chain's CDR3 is CASSISQGTAFF. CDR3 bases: TGTGCCAGTAGTATCTCCCAGGGTACGGCTTTCTTT.